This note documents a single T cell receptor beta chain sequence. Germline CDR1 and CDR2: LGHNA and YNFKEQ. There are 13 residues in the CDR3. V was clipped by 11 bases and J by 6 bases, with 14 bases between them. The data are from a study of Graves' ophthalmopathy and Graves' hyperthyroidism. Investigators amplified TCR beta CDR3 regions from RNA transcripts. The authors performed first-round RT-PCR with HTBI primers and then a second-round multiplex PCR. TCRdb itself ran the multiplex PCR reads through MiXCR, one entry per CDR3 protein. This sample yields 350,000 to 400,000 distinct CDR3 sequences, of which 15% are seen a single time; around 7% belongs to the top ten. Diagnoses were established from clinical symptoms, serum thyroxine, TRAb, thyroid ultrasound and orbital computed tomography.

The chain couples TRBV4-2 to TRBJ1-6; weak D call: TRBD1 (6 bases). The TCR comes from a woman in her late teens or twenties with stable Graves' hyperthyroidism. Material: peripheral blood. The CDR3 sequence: CAVKDSVNSPLHF. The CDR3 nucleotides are TGTGCCGTGAAGGACAGCGTTAATTCACCCCTCCACTTT.